The source of this T cell receptor (beta chain) is a study of siplizumab effects on memory and regulatory T cells. The table came from immunoSEQ multiplex PCR; TCRdb's copy has only in-frame clones and leaves some out. The data contain roughly 75,000 clones, 93% of them singletons. The CDR3 covers 14 residues. Trimming took 6 bases from V and 7 from J; bases not matched to a gene: 5. CDR1 is SNHLY, CDR2 FYNNEI, per germline. Note on this clone: Other DNA variants within this sample encode the same CDR3.

The receptor was derived from a human donor in good health. This chain connects TRBV2 to TRBJ1-5, with TRBD1 matching 11 bases. The sample taken for sequencing was CD8+ T cells sorted from blood. The CDR3 nucleotides read TGTGCCAGCAGAGACGGGACAGGGGGACAGCCCCAGCATTTT. The encoded protein is CASRDGTGGQPQHF.